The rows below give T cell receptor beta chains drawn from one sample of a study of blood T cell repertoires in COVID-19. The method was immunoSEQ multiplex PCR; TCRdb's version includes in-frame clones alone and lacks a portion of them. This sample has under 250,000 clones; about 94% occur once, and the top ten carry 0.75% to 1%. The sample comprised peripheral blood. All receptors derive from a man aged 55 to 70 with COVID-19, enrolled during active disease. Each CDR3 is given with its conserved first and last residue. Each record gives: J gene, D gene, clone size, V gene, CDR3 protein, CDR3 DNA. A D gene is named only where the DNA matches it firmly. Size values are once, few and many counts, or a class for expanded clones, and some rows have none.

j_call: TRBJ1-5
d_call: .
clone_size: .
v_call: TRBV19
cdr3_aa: CASSINRVNQPQHF
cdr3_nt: TGTGCCAGTAGTATTAACAGAGTGAACCAGCCCCAGCATTTT

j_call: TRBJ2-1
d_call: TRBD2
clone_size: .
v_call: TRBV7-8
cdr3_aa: CASSSGTSQFF
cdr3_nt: TGTGCCAGCAGCTCCGGGACTAGTCAATTCTTC

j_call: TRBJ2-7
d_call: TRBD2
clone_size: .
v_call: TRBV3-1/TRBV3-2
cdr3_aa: CASSLAVASHEQYF
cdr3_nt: TGTGCCAGCAGTCTAGCGGTGGCTTCCCACGAGCAGTACTTC

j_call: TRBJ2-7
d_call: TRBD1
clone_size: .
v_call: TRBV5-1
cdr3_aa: CASSPTGAGLQREEIRSSNF
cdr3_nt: TGCGCCAGCAGCCCGACAGGGGCCGGACTACAGAGGGAGGAGATTCGGAGCAGTAACTTC

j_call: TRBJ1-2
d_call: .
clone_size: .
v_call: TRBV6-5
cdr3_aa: CASSYPGKGGYTF
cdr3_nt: TGTGCCAGCAGTTACCCAGGGAAGGGTGGCTACACCTTC

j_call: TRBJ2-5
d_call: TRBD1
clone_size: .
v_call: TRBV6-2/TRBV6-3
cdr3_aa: CASSSPGTGQETQYF
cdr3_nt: TGTGCCAGCAGTTCCCCCGGGACAGGGCAAGAGACCCAGTACTTC

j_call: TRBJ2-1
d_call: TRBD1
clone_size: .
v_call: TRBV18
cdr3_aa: CASSHGVNRGNEQFF
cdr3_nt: TGTGCCAGCTCACACGGGGTTAACAGGGGCAATGAGCAGTTCTTC

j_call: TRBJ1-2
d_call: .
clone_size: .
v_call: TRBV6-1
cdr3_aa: CASSEAGRKLYGYTF
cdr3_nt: TGTGCCAGCAGTGAAGCAGGGAGAAAGCTCTATGGCTACACCTTC

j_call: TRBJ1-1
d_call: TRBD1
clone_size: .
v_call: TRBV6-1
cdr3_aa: CASSGQGAVSYTEAFF
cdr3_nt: TGTGCCAGCAGTGGACAGGGGGCGGTTTCGTACACTGAAGCTTTCTTT

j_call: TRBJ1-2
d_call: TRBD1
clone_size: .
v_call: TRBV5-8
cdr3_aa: CASSFGTDGYTF
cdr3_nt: TGTGCCAGCAGCTTCGGGACAGATGGCTACACCTTC

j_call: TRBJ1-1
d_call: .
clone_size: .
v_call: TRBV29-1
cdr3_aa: CSVERRGQAFF
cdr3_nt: TGCAGCGTTGAACGGAGGGGCCAAGCTTTCTTT

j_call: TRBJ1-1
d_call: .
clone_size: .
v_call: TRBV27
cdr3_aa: CASRPIQPRGDTEAFF
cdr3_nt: TGTGCCAGCAGACCAATCCAACCCCGGGGGGACACTGAAGCTTTCTTT

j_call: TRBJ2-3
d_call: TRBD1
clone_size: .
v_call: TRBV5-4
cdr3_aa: CASSLGAGTGGTDTQYF
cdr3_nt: TGTGCCAGCAGCTTGGGGGCCGGGACAGGGGGCACAGATACGCAGTATTTT

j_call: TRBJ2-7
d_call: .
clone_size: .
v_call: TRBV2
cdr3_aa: CASNRDNYEQYF
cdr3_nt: TGTGCCAGCAACCGGGACAACTACGAGCAGTACTTC

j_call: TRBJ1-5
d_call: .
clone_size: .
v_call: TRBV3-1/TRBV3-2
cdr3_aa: CASSQPGCAREVSNQPQHF
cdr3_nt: TGTGCCAGCAGCCAACCTGGCTGCGCCAGGGAGGTAAGCAATCAGCCCCAGCATTTT

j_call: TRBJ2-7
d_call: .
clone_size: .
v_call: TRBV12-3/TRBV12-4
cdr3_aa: CASSFQGTYEQYF
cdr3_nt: TGTGCCAGCAGTTTTCAGGGGACCTACGAGCAGTACTTC

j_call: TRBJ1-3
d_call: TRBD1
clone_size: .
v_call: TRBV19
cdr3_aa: CASSLGQASGNTIYF
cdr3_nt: TGTGCCAGTAGTCTCGGACAGGCCTCTGGAAACACCATATATTTT

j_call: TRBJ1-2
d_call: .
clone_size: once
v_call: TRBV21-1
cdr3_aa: CASSKAIGTQECGYTF
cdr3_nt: TGTGCCAGCAGCAAAGCGATAGGGACACAGGAATGTGGCTACACCTTC

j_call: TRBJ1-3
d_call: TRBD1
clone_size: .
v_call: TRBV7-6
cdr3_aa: CASSLGTGGGTIYF
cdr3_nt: TGTGCCAGCAGCTTGGGGACAGGGGGAGGCACCATATATTTT

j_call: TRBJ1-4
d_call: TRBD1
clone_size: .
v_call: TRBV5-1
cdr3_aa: CASSRYSSGGTNEKLFF
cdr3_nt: TGCGCCAGCAGCCGATACTCTTCAGGGGGCACTAATGAAAAACTGTTTTTT

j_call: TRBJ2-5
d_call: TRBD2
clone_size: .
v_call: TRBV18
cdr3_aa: CASSPNYSGTETQYF
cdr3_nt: TGTGCCAGCTCACCAAACTATAGCGGGACGGAGACCCAGTACTTC

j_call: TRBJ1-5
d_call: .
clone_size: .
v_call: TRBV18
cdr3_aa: CASSPNMGNQPQHF
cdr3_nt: TGTGCCAGCTCACCGAACATGGGCAATCAGCCCCAGCATTTT

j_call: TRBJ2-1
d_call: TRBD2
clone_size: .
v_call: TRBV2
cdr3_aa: CASSEGGGPYNEQFF
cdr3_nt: TGTGCCAGCAGTGAGGGCGGGGGGCCATACAATGAGCAGTTCTTC

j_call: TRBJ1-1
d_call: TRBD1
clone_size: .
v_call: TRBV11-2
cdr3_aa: CASSPGGLEAFF
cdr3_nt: TGTGCCAGCAGCCCAGGGGGCTTGGAAGCTTTCTTT

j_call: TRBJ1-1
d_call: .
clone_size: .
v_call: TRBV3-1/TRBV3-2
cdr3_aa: CASSQGGSTEAFF
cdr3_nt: TGTGCCAGCAGCCAGGGTGGGAGCACTGAAGCTTTCTTT

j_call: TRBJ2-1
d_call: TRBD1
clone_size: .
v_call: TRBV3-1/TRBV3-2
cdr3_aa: CASSQVGTVNEQFF
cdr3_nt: TGTGCCAGCAGCCAAGTTGGGACAGTCAATGAGCAGTTCTTC

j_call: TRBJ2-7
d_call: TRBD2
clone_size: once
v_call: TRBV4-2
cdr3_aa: CASSQVESGRLPYEQYF
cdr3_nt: TGTGCCAGCAGCCAAGTAGAAAGCGGGAGGCTACCCTATGAGCAGTACTTC

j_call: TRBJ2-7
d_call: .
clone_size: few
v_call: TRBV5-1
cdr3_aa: CASSFAGDEQYF
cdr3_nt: TGCGCCAGCAGCTTTGCAGGGGACGAGCAGTACTTC

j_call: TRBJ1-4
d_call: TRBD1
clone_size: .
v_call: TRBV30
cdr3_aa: CAWARQGNEKLFF
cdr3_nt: TGTGCCTGGGCCCGACAGGGAAATGAAAAACTGTTTTTT

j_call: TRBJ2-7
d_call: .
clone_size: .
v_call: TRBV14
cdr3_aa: CASSQSSRGYEQYF
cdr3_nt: TGTGCCAGCAGCCAATCCTCCAGGGGCTACGAGCAGTACTTC

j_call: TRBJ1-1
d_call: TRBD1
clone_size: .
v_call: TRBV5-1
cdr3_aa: CASSSLPLGQGGTEAFF
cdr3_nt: TGCGCCAGCAGCTCCCTTCCGTTAGGACAGGGGGGGACTGAAGCTTTCTTT

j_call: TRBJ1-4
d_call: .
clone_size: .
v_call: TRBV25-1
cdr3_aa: CASSDFAGSKLFF
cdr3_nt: TGTGCCAGCAGTGATTTCGCGGGCAGTAAACTGTTTTTT

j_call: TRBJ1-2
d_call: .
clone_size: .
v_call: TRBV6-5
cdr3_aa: CASRLERGLGSGYTF
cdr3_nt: TGTGCCAGCAGGCTAGAACGTGGCCTTGGGTCTGGCTACACCTTC

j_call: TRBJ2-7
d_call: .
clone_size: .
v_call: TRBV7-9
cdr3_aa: CASSERGRAYEQYF
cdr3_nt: TGTGCCAGCAGCGAAAGGGGCCGGGCTTACGAGCAGTACTTC